These 23 T cell receptor beta chains originate from one sample sequenced in a study of OX40 agonist ivuxolimab in advanced cancers. The assay was immunoSEQ multiplex PCR, and TCRdb's table has in-frame clones only and misses some. Of roughly 54,000 clones in the sample, around 88% were seen once. Sequencing was performed on CD4+ or CD8+ T cells sorted from blood, taken in a trial of the OX40 agonist ivuxolimab. The source is an adult with an advanced solid tumor such as melanoma, head and neck, liver or kidney cancer.

The V and J genes are TRBV28 and TRBJ1-4; D may be TRBD1 (6 bases). This CDR3 is built from 16 residues. V gave up 5 bases and J gave up 3 bases, with 16 bases separating them. The V gene's germline CDR1 is MDHEN and CDR2 SYDVKM. CDR3 in amino acids: CASSTPQGLANEKLFF. Here the CDR3 DNA reads TGTGCCAGCAGTACCCCCCAGGGGCTCGCTAATGAAAAACTGTTTTTT.

The rearrangement uses TRBV5-4 and TRBJ2-3, with unresolved D. Germline CDR1 is SGHNT and CDR2 is YYREEE (reference sequence). Trimming cost V 4 bases and J 1 base, with 16 bases left between them. The CDR3 has 16 residues. Written as DNA, the CDR3 is TGTGCCAGCAGCCCGGCCTCGGTGCGGCGCACAGATACGCAGTATTTT. This sequence encodes CASSPASVRRTDTQYF.

V gene TRBV21-1 combines with J gene TRBJ1-5; whether TRBD1, the table's D call, matches the DNA was not checked. TRBV21-1 is termed a pseudogene. CDR3 length: 13 residues. CDR3 in DNA: TGTGCCTCCGGACAGGGTAGAGATCAGCCCCAGCATTTT. Translated: CASGQGRDQPQHF.

V gene TRBV5-6 combines with J gene TRBJ2-7, with TRBD1 as a possible D gene (6 bases). The germline V gene has CDR1 SGHDT and CDR2 YYEEEE. This CDR3 spans 18 amino acids. V lost 3 bases to trimming and J lost 1 base, with 23 bases between them. Here the CDR3 reads CASSSVSRLRGNSYEQYF. For the CDR3, the DNA is TGTGCCAGCAGCTCAGTCAGTAGGCTCAGGGGTAATTCCTACGAGCAGTACTTC. Filled out from reference TRBV5-6 and TRBJ2-7, the complete variable domain reads DAGVTQSPTHLIKTRGQQVTLRCSPKSGHDTVSWYQQALGQGPQFIFQYYEEEERQRGNFPDRFSGHQFPNYSSELNVNALLLGDSALYLCASSSVSRLRGNSYEQYFGPGTRLTVT.

This sequence joins TRBV29-1 and TRBJ2-5; 11 bases match TRBD1. The J segment lost 6 bases and the V segment lost 5 bases, leaving 5 bases of the junction unmatched. This CDR3 has 13 residues. Germline CDR1 SQVTM, CDR2 ANQGSEA. This CDR3 is CSVTDRGQKTQYF. The CDR3 DNA is TGCAGCGTTACGGACAGGGGGCAGAAGACCCAGTACTTC.

The chain links TRBV10-2 to TRBJ1-3, with D unclear. The length of the CDR3 is 15 residues. Per the germline V gene, CDR1 is WSHSY and CDR2 is SAAADI. V was trimmed by 7 bases and J by 0 bases, leaving 13 bases between them. The CDR3 region is CASTPMPDSGNTIYF. The CDR3 DNA reads as TGCGCCAGCACCCCGATGCCGGACTCTGGAAACACCATATATTTT.

The rearrangement uses TRBV4-1 and TRBJ1-5, with 9 nucleotides matching TRBD1. This CDR3 is built from 14 residues. Germline CDR1 and CDR2: MGHRA and YSYEKL. With 3 bases clipped from V and 7 bases from J, the junction kept 4 bases outside the gene matches. The CDR3 loop is CASSQGTGQQPQHF. The CDR3 DNA reads as TGCGCCAGCAGCCAGGGGACAGGGCAGCAGCCCCAGCATTTT.

This clone was found once. This chain uses TRBV19 with TRBJ1-2; 9 nucleotides align to TRBD1. Looked up from germline, CDR1 is LNHDA and CDR2 is SQIVND (reference sequence). The CDR3 contains 12 residues. V lost 7 bases and J lost 6; bases outside the gene matches: 3. The CDR3 is CASIGQGNGYTF. CDR3 in DNA: TGTGCCAGTATCGGACAGGGGAATGGCTACACCTTC.

The chain combines TRBV19 with TRBJ1-5; possible D gene TRBD1, 5 bases. The ends were cut back, 8 bases at V and 3 bases at J, with 14 bases in the middle. Germline V CDR1 and CDR2: LNHDA, SQIVND (reference sequence). The CDR3 covers 14 residues. CDR3 bases: TGTGCCAGTGACGGGGGGGGACCCAATCAGCCCCAGCATTTT. This codes for CASDGGGPNQPQHF.

The chain combines TRBV5-1 with TRBJ1-1; perhaps TRBD1 as D (5 bases). Germline V gives CDR1 SGHRS, CDR2 YFSETQ. The CDR3 runs 15 residues. The V end was cut by 4 bases, the J end by 3 bases, with 16 bases between. CDR3 DNA: TGCGCCAGCAGCCAAGGATCTGGGGGAGACACTGAAGCTTTCTTT. Its translation is CASSQGSGGDTEAFF.

The chain carries TRBV12-5 and TRBJ1-1, with D unresolved. Trimming left V 4 bases short and J 1 base short, with 4 bases between. The CDR3 covers 12 residues. Germline CDR1 reads LGHNT; CDR2 reads FRNRAP. DNA for the CDR3: TGTGCTAGTGGTTCACCGAACACTGAAGCTTTCTTT. Translated, it gives CASGSPNTEAFF.

CDR3 in amino acids: CASSQAEGANYEQYF. The CDR3 DNA sequence: TGTGCCAGCAGCCAAGCAGAAGGCGCTAACTACGAGCAGTACTTC. V and J are TRBV4-2 and TRBJ2-7; D remains ambiguous. Germline V gives CDR1 LGHNA, CDR2 YNFKEQ. This CDR3 region has 15 residues. Trimming shortened V by 1 base and J by 3 bases, and 13 bases separated the two germline ends.

The gene calls are TRBV11-2 and TRBJ2-7, with D possibly TRBD1 on 6 matching bases. The length of the CDR3 is 13 residues. Trimming left V 8 bases short and J 0 bases short, with 11 bases between. Germline V gives CDR1 SGHAT, CDR2 FQNNGV. Written as DNA, the CDR3 is TGTGCCAGCCTGGACAGACCCTCCTACGAGCAGTACTTC. Its translation is CASLDRPSYEQYF.

The chain joins TRBV5-1 to TRBJ1-4, with TRBD1 matching over 12 bases. The CDR3 extends over 15 amino acids. After removal of 4 bases from V and 7 bases from J, the junction contained 5 bases not matched to a gene. The germline gives CDR1 SGHRS, CDR2 YFSETQ. The CDR3 bases are TGCGCCAGCAGCCCCGGGACAGGGGGCGGTGAAAAACTGTTTTTT. Its translation: CASSPGTGGGEKLFF.

CDR3 protein: CASSGYSGGEQYF. The CDR3 DNA reads TGTGCCAGCAGCGGCTATTCTGGGGGGGAGCAGTACTTC. V gene TRBV9 combines with J gene TRBJ2-7, with a tentative D call TRBD2 (6 bases). The V gene lost 3 bases and the J gene lost 7 bases, with 14 bases spanning the gap. The CDR3 contains 13 residues. Germline V gene data show CDR1 as SGDLS and CDR2 as YYNGEE.

The rearrangement uses TRBV9 and TRBJ2-5, with D possibly being TRBD2 (6 bases). The CDR3 is 14 residues long. Looked up from germline, CDR1 is SGDLS and CDR2 is YYNGEE. V lost 4 bases, J lost 4 bases, and 14 bases lay in between. In DNA, the CDR3 is TGTGCCAGCAGCCCCTCACGGCGGGGAGAGACCCAGTACTTC. It translates to CASSPSRRGETQYF. The whole variable domain, filled in from reference TRBV9 and TRBJ2-5, reads DSGVTQTPKHLITATGQRVTLRCSPRSGDLSVYWYQQSLDQGLQFLIQYYNGEERAKGNILERFSAQQFPDLHSELNLSSLELGDSALYFCASSPSRRGETQYFGPGTRLLVL.

The chain uses TRBV18 and TRBJ2-4; D ambiguous. The CDR3 covers 14 residues. Deletions cut 3 bases from V and 6 bases from J, with 12 bases between. The germline CDR1 and CDR2 sequences are KGHSH and LQKENI. The CDR3 coding sequence is TGTGCCAGCTCACCCCCTGAAGGGTCAAACATTCAGTACTTC. Amino acid sequence: CASSPPEGSNIQYF.

CDR3 in DNA: TGTGCCAGCAGCTTCACTGGACAGGGGGAAGAAAAACTGTTTTTT. Translation gives CASSFTGQGEEKLFF. The gene calls are TRBV5-4 and TRBJ1-4; 10 nucleotides line up with TRBD1. Germline values: CDR1 SGHNT, CDR2 YYREEE (reference sequence). The CDR3 contains 15 residues. The junction had 6 bases not matched to a gene; V was cut back by 2 bases and J by 8 bases.

CDR3 bases: TGTGCCAGCTCACCACTCGGTCGGGTTAGCGGGTTACAAGAGACCCAGTACTTC. Residues: CASSPLGRVSGLQETQYF. The chain links TRBV18 to TRBJ2-5; 7 bases are a match to TRBD2. This CDR3 is built from 18 residues. Trimming removed 1 base from V and 2 bases from J; junction bases left unmatched: 13. The germline CDR1 and CDR2 sequences are KGHSH and LQKENI.

The chain links TRBV28 to TRBJ1-5, with D maybe TRBD1 (5 bases). Trimming shortened V by 6 bases and J by 2 bases, and 14 bases separated the two germline ends. The length of the CDR3 is 15 residues. Germline loops: CDR1 MDHEN, CDR2 SYDVKM. Written as DNA, the CDR3 is TGTGCCAGCAGCCCGGGGGGGTCGGGCAATCAGCCCCAGCATTTT. Translated, it gives CASSPGGSGNQPQHF.

This clone was counted between two and nine times. This chain connects TRBV19 to TRBJ2-2; D may be TRBD2 (6 bases). Trimming shortened V by 4 bases and J by 8 bases, and 11 bases separated the two germline ends. The germline V gene encodes CDR1 LNHDA and CDR2 SQIVND (reference sequence). The CDR3 length is 13 residues. The CDR3 loop reads CASSTGTWGELFF. The CDR3 coding sequence is TGTGCCAGTAGTACCGGGACTTGGGGGGAGCTGTTTTTT.

V is TRBV30 and J is TRBJ2-1; D is possibly TRBD1 or TRBD2 (6 bases each). CDR3 length: 14 amino acids. Germline V gives CDR1 GTSNPN, CDR2 SVGIG (reference sequence). The germline V and J ends were trimmed by 0 bases and 7 bases, with 13 bases remaining between them. CDR3 sequence: CAWSVRGARNEQFF. In nucleotides, the CDR3 is TGTGCCTGGAGTGTAAGGGGGGCACGAAATGAGCAGTTCTTC.

The V and J genes are TRBV6-5 and TRBJ1-1; D unclear. V lost 4 bases to trimming and J lost 5 bases, with 11 bases between them. Germline-derived CDR1 and CDR2 are MNHEY and SVGAGI. This CDR3 spans 13 amino acids. CDR3 region: CASSSQRGTEAFF. The CDR3 region has the DNA TGTGCCAGCAGTTCTCAAAGAGGGACTGAAGCTTTCTTT.